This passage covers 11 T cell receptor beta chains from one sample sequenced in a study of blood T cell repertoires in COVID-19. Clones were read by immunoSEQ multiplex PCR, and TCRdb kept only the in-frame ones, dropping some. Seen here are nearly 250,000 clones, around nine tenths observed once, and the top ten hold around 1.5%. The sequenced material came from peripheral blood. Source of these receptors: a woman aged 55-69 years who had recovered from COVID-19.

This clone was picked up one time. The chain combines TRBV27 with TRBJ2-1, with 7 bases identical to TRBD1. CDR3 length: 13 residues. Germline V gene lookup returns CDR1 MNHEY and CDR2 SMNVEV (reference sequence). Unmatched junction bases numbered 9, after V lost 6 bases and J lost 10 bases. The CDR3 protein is CASRAGTDPEQFF. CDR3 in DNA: TGTGCCAGCAGAGCCGGGACAGATCCAGAGCAGTTCTTC.

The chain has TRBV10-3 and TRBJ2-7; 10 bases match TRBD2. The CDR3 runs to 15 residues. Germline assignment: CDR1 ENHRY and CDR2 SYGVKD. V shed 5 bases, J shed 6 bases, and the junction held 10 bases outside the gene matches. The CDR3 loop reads CAISLLSGGAGEQYF. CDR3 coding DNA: TGTGCCATCAGTCTCTTAAGCGGGGGGGCTGGCGAGCAGTACTTC.

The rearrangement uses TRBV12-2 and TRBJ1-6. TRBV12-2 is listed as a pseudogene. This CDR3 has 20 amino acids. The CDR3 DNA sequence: TGTGCAAGTCGCTTAGTAGAGCCCGGAGGCCACCGGGGAGATAATTCACCCCTCCACTTT. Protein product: CASRLVEPGGHRGDNSPLHF.

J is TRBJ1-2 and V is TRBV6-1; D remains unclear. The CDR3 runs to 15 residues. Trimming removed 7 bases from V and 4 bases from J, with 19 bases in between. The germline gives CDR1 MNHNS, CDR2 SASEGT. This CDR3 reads CASTQGPPEGYGYTF. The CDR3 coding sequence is TGTGCCAGCACCCAAGGTCCCCCTGAGGGCTATGGCTACACCTTC.

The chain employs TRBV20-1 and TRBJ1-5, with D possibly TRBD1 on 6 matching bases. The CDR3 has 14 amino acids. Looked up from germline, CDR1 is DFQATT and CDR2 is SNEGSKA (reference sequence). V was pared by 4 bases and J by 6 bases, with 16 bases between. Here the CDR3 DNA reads TGCAGTGCTAATGACGGGACAAGGTTTCAGCCCCAGCATTTT. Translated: CSANDGTRFQPQHF.

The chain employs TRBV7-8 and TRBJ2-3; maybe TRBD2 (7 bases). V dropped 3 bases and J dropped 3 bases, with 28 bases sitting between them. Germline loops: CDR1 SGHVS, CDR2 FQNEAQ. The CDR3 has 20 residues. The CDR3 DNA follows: TGTGCCAGCAGCTTCCAGCCCGCCCCCTACTCGCGGGGGCCAACAGATACGCAGTATTTT. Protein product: CASSFQPAPYSRGPTDTQYF.

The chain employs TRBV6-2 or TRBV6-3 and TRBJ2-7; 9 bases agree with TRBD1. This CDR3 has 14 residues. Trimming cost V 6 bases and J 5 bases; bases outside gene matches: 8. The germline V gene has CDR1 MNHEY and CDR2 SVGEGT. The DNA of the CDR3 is TGTGCCAGCAGCCCGAGGACAGGGGATAACGAGCAGTACTTC. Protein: CASSPRTGDNEQYF.

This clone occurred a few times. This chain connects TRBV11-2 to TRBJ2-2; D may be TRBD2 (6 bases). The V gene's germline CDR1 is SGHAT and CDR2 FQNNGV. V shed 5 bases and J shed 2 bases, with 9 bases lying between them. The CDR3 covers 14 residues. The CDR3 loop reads CASSPGLNTGELFF. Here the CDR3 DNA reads TGTGCCAGCAGCCCGGGACTCAACACCGGGGAGCTGTTTTTT.

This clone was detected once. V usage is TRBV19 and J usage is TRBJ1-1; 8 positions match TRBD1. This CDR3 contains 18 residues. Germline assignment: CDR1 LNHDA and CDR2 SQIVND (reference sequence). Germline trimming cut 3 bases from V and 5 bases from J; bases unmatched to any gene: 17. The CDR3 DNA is TGTGCCAGTAGTATGGCCCAGGGGGCAATAATTTCGCGGACTGAAGCTTTCTTT. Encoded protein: CASSMAQGAIISRTEAFF.

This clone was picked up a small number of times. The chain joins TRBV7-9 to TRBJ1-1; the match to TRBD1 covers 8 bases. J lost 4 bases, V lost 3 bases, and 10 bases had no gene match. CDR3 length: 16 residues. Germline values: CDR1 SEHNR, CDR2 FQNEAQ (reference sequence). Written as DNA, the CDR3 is TGTGCCAGCAGCTTGGGGCAGGGGGCGCGTGGCACTGAAGCTTTCTTT. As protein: CASSLGQGARGTEAFF.

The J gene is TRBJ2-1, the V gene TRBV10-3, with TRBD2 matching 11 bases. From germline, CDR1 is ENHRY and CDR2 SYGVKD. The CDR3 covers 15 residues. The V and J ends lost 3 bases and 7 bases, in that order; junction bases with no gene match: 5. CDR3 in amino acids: CAISDSSGGSNEQFF. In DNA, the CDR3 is TGTGCCATCAGTGACTCTAGCGGGGGGTCAAATGAGCAGTTCTTC.